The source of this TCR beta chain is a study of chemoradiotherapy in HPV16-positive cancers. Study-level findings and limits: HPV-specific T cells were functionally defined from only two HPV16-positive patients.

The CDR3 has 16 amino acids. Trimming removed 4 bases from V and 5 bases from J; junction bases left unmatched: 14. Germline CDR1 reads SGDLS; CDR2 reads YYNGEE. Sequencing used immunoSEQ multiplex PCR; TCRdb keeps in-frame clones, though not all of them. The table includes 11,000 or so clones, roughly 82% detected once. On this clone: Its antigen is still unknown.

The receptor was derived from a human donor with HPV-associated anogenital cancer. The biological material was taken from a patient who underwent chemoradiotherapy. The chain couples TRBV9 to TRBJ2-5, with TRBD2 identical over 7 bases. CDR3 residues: CASSPFAGAVTETQYF. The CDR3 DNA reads TGTGCCAGCAGCCCCTTTGCGGGAGCGGTAACTGAGACCCAGTACTTC.